The 8 T cell receptor beta chains below all came from one sample that was sequenced in a study of Graves' ophthalmopathy and Graves' hyperthyroidism. The study amplified TCR beta CDR3 regions using RNA transcripts. Investigators did first-round RT-PCR with HTBI primers, then second-round multiplex PCR. In TCRdb, the multiplex PCR reads were re-called with MiXCR into one record per CDR3 protein. The data contain about 700,000 distinct CDR3 sequences, roughly 41% of them singletons. The sequencing sample was made of peripheral blood. These receptors were taken from an adult man with Graves' ophthalmopathy.

As concerns this clonotype: A read error is possible here, since a much larger clone lies one base away. This chain connects TRBV9 to TRBJ1-2; D unresolved. CDR3 length: 14 amino acids. Germline CDR1 and CDR2: SGDLS and YYNGEE. The CDR3, as DNA: TGTGCCAGCAGCGTAGGGAAGGGAAACTATGACTACACCTTC. This codes for CASSVGKGNYDYTF.

The chain links TRBV3-1 to TRBJ2-7, with D possibly being TRBD1 (6 bases). The germline CDR1 and CDR2 sequences are LGHDT and YNNKEL (reference sequence). The CDR3 consists of 15 residues. Trimming stripped 2 bases from V and 2 bases from J, with 13 bases between. The CDR3 DNA is TGTGCCAGCAGCCAAAGACAGGAAGCAACCTACGAGCAGTACTTC. It is translated as CASSQRQEATYEQYF.

J is TRBJ2-2 and V is TRBV13, with unresolved D. CDR3 length equals 12 residues. Trimming removed 5 bases from V and 6 bases from J, with 7 bases in between. The germline gives CDR1 PRHDT, CDR2 FYEKMQ (reference sequence). The CDR3 nucleotides are TGTGCCAGCAGCCAAGAAGCCGGGGAGCTGTTTTTT. Translated, it gives CASSQEAGELFF.

This chain connects TRBV10-3 to TRBJ1-2; 8 nucleotides match TRBD1. The CDR3 loop spans 20 amino acids. With 10 bases clipped from V and 4 bases from J, the junction kept 29 bases outside the gene matches. The germline CDR1 and CDR2 sequences are ENHRY and SYGVKD. The CDR3: CASSHTGIPGQEPSSYGYTF. CDR3 DNA: TGTGCCAGCTCCCACACTGGCATCCCGGGACAGGAGCCCTCTAGCTATGGCTACACCTTC.

This clonotype has only a few counts. The genes are TRBV20-1 and TRBJ2-6, with TRBD1 as a possible D gene (7 bases). The CDR3 has 17 amino acids. V was pared by 5 bases and J by 1 base, with 18 bases between. Germline CDR1 DFQATT, CDR2 SNEGSKA (reference sequence). CDR3 nucleotide sequence: TGCAGTGCTGGAGGGACAGAGGTTGAATCTGGGGCCAACGTCCTGACTTTC. This encodes CSAGGTEVESGANVLTF.

V gene TRBV4-3 combines with J gene TRBJ2-7; D might be TRBD1 (6 bases). The CDR3 contains 15 residues. Looked up from germline, CDR1 is LGHNA and CDR2 is YSLEER. Trimming stripped 1 base from V and 2 bases from J, with 12 bases between. The CDR3 DNA reads as TGCGCCAGCAGCCAAGTAGCACAGGGAACCTACGAGCAGTACTTC. This encodes CASSQVAQGTYEQYF.

About this clonotype itself: This may come from a read error, since a much larger clone is one base off. This CDR3 is missing its conserved last phenylalanine or tryptophan, likely due to a read error. The chain combines TRBV12-3 or TRBV12-4 with TRBJ1-1, with TRBD1 matching over 8 bases. V shed 6 bases and J 3 bases; nucleotides not matched to a gene: 6. The CDR3 runs to 14 residues. CDR3 in amino acids: CASRGQVMDTEAFS. The DNA for the CDR3 is TGTGCCAGCAGGGGACAGGTCATGGACACTGAAGCTTTCTCT.

The table lists this clonotype with a few counts. The chain is built from TRBV30 and TRBJ1-2; tentatively, D is TRBD1 (5 bases). The V gene's germline CDR1 is GTSNPN and CDR2 SVGIG (reference sequence). The CDR3 length is 13 residues. V shed 8 bases and J shed 3 bases, with 16 bases lying between them. Here the CDR3 DNA reads TGTGCCCAGGGCGGAGCCGGGGACTATGGCTACACCTTC. Protein product: CAQGGAGDYGYTF.